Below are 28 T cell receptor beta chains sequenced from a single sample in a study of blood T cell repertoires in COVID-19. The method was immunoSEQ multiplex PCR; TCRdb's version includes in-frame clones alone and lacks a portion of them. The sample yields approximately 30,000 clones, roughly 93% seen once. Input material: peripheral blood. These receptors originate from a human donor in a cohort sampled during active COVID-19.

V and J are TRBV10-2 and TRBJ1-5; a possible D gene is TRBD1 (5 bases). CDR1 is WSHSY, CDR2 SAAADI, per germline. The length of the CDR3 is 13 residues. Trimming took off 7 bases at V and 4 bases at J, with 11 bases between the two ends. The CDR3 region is CASKPGGNQPQHF. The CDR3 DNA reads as TGCGCCAGCAAACCCGGGGGGAATCAGCCCCAGCATTTT.

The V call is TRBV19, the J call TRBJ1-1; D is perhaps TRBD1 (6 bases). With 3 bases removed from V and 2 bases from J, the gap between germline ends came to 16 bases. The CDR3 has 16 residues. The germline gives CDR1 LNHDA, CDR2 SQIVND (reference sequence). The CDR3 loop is CASSIIGAGANTEAFF. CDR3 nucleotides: TGTGCCAGTAGTATCATAGGGGCAGGGGCCAACACTGAAGCTTTCTTT.

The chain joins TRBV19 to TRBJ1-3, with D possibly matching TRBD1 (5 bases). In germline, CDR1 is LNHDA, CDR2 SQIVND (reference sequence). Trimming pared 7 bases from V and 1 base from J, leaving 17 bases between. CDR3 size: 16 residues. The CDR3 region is CASTLDPRGSGNTIYF. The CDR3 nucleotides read TGTGCCAGTACCTTAGACCCGCGGGGGTCTGGAAACACCATATATTTT.

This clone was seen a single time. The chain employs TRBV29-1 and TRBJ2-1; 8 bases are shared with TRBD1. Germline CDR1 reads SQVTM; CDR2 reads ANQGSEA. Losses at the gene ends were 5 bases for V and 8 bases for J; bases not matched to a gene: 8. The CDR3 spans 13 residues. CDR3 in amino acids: CSVNRGNFDEQFF. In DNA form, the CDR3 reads TGCAGCGTTAACAGGGGGAACTTCGATGAGCAGTTCTTC.

CDR3 protein: CASSLHRLGNHQPQHF. The CDR3 nucleotides read TGTGCCAGCAGCTTACACAGGTTAGGGAATCATCAGCCCCAGCATTTT. The chain has TRBV7-9 and TRBJ1-5; perhaps TRBD1 as D (5 bases). The CDR3 has 16 amino acids. The germline V gene has CDR1 SEHNR and CDR2 FQNEAQ (reference sequence). V gave up 2 bases and J gave up 5 bases, with 16 bases separating them.

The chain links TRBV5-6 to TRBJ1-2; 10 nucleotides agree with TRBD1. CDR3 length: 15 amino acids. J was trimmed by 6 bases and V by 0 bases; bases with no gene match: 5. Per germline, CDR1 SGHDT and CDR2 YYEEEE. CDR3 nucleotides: TGTGCCAGCAGCTTGGAGGGACAGGGGTATAATGGCTACACCTTC. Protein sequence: CASSLEGQGYNGYTF.

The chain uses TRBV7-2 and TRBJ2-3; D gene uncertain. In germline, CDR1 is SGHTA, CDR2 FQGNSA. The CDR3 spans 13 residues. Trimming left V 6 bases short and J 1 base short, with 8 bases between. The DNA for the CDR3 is TGTGCCAGCAGACCGAGCGGCACAGATACGCAGTATTTT. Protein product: CASRPSGTDTQYF.

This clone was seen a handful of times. The CDR3 region is CASSLTDRGLLDTEAFF. The CDR3 DNA reads TGTGCCAGCAGCCTCACGGACAGGGGGCTTTTGGACACTGAAGCTTTCTTT. The V gene is TRBV7-9, the J gene TRBJ1-1; 11 bases align to TRBD1. CDR3 length equals 17 residues. CDR1 is SEHNR, CDR2 FQNEAQ, per germline (reference sequence). With 5 bases clipped from V and 3 bases from J, the junction kept 11 bases outside the gene matches. Filled out from reference TRBV7-9 and TRBJ1-1, the complete variable domain reads DTGVSQNPRHKITKRGQNVTFRCDPISEHNRLYWYRQTLGQGPEFLTYFQNEAQLEKSRLLSDRFSAERPKGSFSTLEIQRTEQGDSAMYLCASSLTDRGLLDTEAFFGQGTRLTVV.

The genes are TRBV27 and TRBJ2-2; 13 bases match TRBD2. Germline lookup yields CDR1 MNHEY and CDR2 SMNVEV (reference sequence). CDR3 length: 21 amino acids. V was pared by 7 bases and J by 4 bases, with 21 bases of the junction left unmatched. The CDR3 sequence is CASKTFFPGTSGTRGTGELFF. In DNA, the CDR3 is TGTGCCAGCAAGACTTTCTTTCCCGGGACTAGCGGGACCAGAGGCACCGGGGAGCTGTTTTTT.

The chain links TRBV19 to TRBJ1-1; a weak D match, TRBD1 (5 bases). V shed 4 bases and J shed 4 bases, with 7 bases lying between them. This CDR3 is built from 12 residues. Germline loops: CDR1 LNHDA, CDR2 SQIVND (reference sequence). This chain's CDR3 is CASSRTITEAFF. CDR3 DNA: TGTGCCAGTAGTAGGACAATCACTGAAGCTTTCTTT.

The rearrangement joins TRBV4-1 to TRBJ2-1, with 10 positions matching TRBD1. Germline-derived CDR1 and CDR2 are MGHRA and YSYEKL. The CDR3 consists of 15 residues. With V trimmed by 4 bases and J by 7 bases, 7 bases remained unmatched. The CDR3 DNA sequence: TGCGCCAGCAGCCTACGGACAGGGGGAGGGAATGAGCAGTTCTTC. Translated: CASSLRTGGGNEQFF.

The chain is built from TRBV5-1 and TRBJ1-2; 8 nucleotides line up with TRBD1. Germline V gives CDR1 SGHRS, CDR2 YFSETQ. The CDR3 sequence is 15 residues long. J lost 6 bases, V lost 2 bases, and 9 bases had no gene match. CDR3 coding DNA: TGCGCCAGCAGCTTTTCCCCAGGGGGCCAGGATGGCTACACCTTC. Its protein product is CASSFSPGGQDGYTF. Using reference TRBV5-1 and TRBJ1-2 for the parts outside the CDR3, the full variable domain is KAGVTQTPRYLIKTRGQQVTLSCSPISGHRSVSWYQQTPGQGLQFLFEYFSETQRNKGNFPGRFSGRQFSNSRSEMNVSTLELGDSALYLCASSFSPGGQDGYTFGSGTRLTVV.

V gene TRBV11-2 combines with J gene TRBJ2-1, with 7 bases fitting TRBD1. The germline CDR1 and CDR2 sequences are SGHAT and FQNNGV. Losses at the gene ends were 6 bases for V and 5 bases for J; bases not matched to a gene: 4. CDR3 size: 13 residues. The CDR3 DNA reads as TGTGCCAGCAGAGGGCAGGGGGACAATGAGCAGTTCTTC. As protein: CASRGQGDNEQFF.

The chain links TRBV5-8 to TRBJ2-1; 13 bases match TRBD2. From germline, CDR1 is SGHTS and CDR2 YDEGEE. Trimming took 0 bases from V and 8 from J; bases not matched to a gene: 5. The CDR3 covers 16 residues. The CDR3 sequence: CASSLGTSGSMDEQFF. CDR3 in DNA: TGTGCCAGCAGCTTGGGGACTAGCGGGAGCATGGATGAGCAGTTCTTC.

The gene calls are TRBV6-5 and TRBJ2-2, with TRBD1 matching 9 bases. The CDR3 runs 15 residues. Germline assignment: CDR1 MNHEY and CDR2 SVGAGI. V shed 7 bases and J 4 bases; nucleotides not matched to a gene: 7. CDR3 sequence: CASNLQGAATGELFF. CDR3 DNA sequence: TGTGCCAGCAACCTACAGGGGGCGGCCACCGGGGAGCTGTTTTTT.

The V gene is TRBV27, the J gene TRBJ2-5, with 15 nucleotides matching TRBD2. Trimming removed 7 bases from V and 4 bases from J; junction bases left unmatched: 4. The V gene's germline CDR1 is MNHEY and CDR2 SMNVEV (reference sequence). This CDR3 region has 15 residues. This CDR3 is CASTGTSGGLETQYF. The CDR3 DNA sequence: TGTGCCAGCACTGGGACTAGCGGGGGGTTAGAGACCCAGTACTTC.

The CDR3: CASREGQGPLSNEKLFF. CDR3 DNA: TGTGCCAGCAGAGAGGGCCAGGGGCCCCTCTCGAATGAAAAACTGTTTTTT. The chain is built from TRBV6-4 and TRBJ1-4, with a weak D call TRBD1 (6 bases). Germline CDR1 MRHNA, CDR2 SNTAGT. Trimming stripped 6 bases from V and 5 bases from J, with 22 bases between. This CDR3 contains 17 residues.

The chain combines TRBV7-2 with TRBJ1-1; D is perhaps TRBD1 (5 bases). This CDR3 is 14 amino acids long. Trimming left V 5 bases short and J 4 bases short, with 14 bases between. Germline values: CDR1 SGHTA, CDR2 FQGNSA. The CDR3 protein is CASSLQAEGTEAFF. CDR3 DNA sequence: TGTGCCAGCAGCCTACAGGCGGAGGGCACTGAAGCTTTCTTT.

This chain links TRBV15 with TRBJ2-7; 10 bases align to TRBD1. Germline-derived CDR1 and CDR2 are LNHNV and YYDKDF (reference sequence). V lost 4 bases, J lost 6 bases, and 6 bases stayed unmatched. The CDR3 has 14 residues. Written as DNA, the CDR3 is TGTGCCACCAGCACCGGACAGGGGGACACCGAGCAGTACTTC. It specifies CATSTGQGDTEQYF. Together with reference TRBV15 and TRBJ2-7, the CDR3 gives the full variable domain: DAMVIQNPRYQVTQFGKPVTLSCSQTLNHNVMYWYQQKSSQAPKLLFHYYDKDFNNEADTPDNFQSRRPNTSFCFLDIRSPGLGDTAMYLCATSTGQGDTEQYFGPGTRLTVT.

The CDR3 protein is CASRRGDSGFGTGELFF. The CDR3 DNA is TGTGCCAGTAGGCGGGGGGATAGTGGGTTTGGCACCGGGGAGCTGTTTTTT. V gene TRBV28 combines with J gene TRBJ2-2, with 8 nucleotides matching TRBD2. CDR3 length: 17 residues. Germline CDR1 reads MDHEN; CDR2 reads SYDVKM. Trimming at V came to 9 bases and at J to 4 bases, leaving 16 bases not matched to a gene.

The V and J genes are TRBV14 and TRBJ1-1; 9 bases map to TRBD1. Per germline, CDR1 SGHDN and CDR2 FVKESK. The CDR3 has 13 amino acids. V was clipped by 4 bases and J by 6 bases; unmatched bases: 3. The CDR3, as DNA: TGTGCCAGCAGCCCTAGGGACAGGGCTGAAGCTTTCTTT. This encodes CASSPRDRAEAFF.

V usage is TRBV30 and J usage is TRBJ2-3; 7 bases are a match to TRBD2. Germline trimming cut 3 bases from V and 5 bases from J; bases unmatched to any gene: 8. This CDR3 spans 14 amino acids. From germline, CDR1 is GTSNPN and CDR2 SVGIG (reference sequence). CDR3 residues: CAWRGAGARDTQYF. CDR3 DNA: TGTGCCTGGAGAGGCGCGGGAGCGAGAGATACGCAGTATTTT.

The CDR3 DNA follows: TGTGCCAGCAGCCAAGGGGGAGGACAGGGGGCTTTTGGCTACACCTTC. Protein sequence: CASSQGGGQGAFGYTF. The chain combines TRBV4-2 with TRBJ1-2; TRBD1 matches at 11 bases. The CDR3 is 16 residues long. CDR1 is LGHNA and CDR2 is YNFKEQ in the germline V gene. Trimming removed 1 base from V and 7 bases from J; junction bases left unmatched: 8.

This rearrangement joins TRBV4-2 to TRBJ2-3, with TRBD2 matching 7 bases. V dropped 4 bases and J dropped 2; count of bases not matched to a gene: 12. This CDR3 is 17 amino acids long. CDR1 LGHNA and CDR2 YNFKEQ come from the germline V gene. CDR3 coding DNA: TGTGCCAGCAGCCCCAGTGGCGCGGGGGACTCCACAGATACGCAGTATTTT. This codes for CASSPSGAGDSTDTQYF.

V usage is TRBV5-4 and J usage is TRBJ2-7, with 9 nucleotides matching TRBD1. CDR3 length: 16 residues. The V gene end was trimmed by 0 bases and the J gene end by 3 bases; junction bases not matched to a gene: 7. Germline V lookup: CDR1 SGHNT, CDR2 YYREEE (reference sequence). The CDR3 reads CASSLVPRQGVYEQYF. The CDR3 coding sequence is TGTGCCAGCAGCTTGGTCCCCCGACAGGGGGTCTACGAGCAGTACTTC.

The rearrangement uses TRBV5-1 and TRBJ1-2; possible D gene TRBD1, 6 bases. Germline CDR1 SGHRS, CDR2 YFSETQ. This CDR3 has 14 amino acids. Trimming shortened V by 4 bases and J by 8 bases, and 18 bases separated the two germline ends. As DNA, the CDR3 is TGCGCCAGCAGCGTCGACAGGCCCGATTTGGGCTACACCTTC. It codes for CASSVDRPDLGYTF.

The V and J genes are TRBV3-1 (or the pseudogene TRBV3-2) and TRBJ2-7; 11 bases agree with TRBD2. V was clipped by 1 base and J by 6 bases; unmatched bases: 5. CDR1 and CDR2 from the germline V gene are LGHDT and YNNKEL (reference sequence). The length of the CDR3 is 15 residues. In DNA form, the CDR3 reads TGTGCCAGCAGCCAAGTCCCGCTAGCGGGAGGCGAGCAGTACTTC. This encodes CASSQVPLAGGEQYF.

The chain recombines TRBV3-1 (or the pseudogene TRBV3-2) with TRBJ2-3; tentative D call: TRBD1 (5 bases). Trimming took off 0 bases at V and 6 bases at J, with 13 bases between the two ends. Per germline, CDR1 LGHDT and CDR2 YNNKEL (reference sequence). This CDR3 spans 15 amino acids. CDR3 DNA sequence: TGTGCCAGCAGCCAAGATGGGGCTAGAACGGATACGCAGTATTTT. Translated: CASSQDGARTDTQYF.